This T cell receptor (beta chain) was found in a study of T cells in Graves' hyperthyroidism and ophthalmopathy. Each patient was aged 18 to 65 and had newly diagnosed hyperthyroidism of under 2 months' duration. Amplified regions were TCR beta CDR3 sequences from RNA transcripts. Initially, a first-round RT-PCR of the TCR CDR3 employed the HTBI primer set. MiXCR was run by TCRdb on the multiplex PCR reads, yielding one entry per CDR3 protein. The sample holds about 280,000 distinct CDR3 sequences, less than 30% seen once. This clonotype was counted ten times or more. The sample consisted of blood. The receptor comes from a man aged 40-49 years with Graves' hyperthyroidism that later progressed to Graves' ophthalmopathy.

The CDR3 sequence is CASSEAWNTEAFF. CDR3 DNA sequence: TGTGCCAGCAGTGAAGCGTGGAACACTGAAGCTTTCTTT. J is TRBJ1-1 and V is TRBV2; D unclear. Germline assignment: CDR1 SNHLY and CDR2 FYNNEI. The CDR3 is made up of 13 amino acids. V was shortened by 0 bases and J by 1 base, with 3 bases between the two germline ends.